The subject of this entry is one T cell receptor beta chain. The antigen is unknown. This sample was taken from a study of cytomegalovirus exposure and HLA in healthy donors. Whole-study findings and limits: The investigators catalogued 150 to 200 TCR beta chains as cytomegalovirus-associated. Rarity characterized most TCR sequences, yet some public TCRs appeared in many donors. Within an earlier analysis, most TCR beta V segments proved productive either about 87% or about 30% of the time.

Germline values: CDR1 MNHNS, CDR2 SASEGT. V was trimmed by 2 bases and J by 2 bases, leaving 12 bases between them. There are 15 residues in the CDR3. 13 Jbeta primers and 60 Vbeta primers were used for the PCR. Produced via immunoSEQ multiplex PCR; TCRdb's table is partial and in-frame only. The sample contains some 110,000 clones, approximately 70% of which appear only once. The chain is built from TRBV6-1 and TRBJ1-1, with D maybe TRBD1 (5 bases). The source of this sequence is a man aged 25-45 years in good health and CMV-seropositive. Input material: PBMCs. CDR3 coding DNA: TGTGCCAGCAGTGAAATTCAGGGAAGTAACACTGAAGCTTTCTTT. This gives the protein CASSEIQGSNTEAFF.